The text below deals with one TCR beta chain. What it binds is unknown. The CDR3 runs 12 residues. The V segment lost 6 bases and the J segment 9 bases; nucleotides outside the gene matches: 5. Germline loops: CDR1 MRHNA, CDR2 SNTAGT. The record originates from a study of shared clonotypes between healthy human individuals. Profiled with immunoSEQ multiplex PCR; TCRdb holds only in-frame clones, not every one. This table holds roughly 2.1 million clones, about 93% found once. Terminally differentiated effector memory CD45RA+ cells were excluded from the naive CD8 cells, which were CD45RO-negative and positively selected for CCR7. The study's findings and limits: Naive CD4 clonotypes overlapped across several donors at roughly 5%.

Material for sequencing was naive CD8+ T cells from PBMCs. This TCR derives from a man aged 18-30 years in good health. Some clones in this sample may be carry-over from other donors' samples. The genes are TRBV6-4 and TRBJ2-1; 7 bases are a match to TRBD1. The CDR3 loop is CASRRQGREQFF. CDR3 DNA sequence: TGTGCCAGCAGGCGACAGGGCCGTGAGCAGTTCTTC.